The rows below give T cell receptor beta chains drawn from one sample of a study of OX40 agonist ivuxolimab in advanced cancers. Only in-frame clones appear in the TCRdb table, and some are missing; sequencing was by immunoSEQ multiplex PCR. The sample records some 60,000 clones, 85% being singletons. Sequenced here: CD4+ or CD8+ T cells sorted from blood, sampled in a trial of the OX40 agonist ivuxolimab. The source is an adult with an advanced solid tumor such as melanoma, head and neck, liver or kidney cancer. The CDR3 runs from the conserved cysteine through the conserved F or W. The D gene is left open where the match is weak. Part of the rows lack a size; the others show once, few, many or a class for expanded clones.

once,TRBJ1-4,TRBV6-6,-,TGTGCCAGCATTACAGGGATTGCAACTAATGAAAAACTGTTTTTT,CASITGIATNEKLFF
-,TRBJ2-3,TRBV19,TRBD2,TGTGCCAGTATCGGCAGAGCGCGGGGAGGGAGAGATACGCAGTATTTT,CASIGRARGGRDTQYF
-,TRBJ2-2,TRBV19,TRBD2,TGTGCCAGTAGAGGCGGAGCGGGGGGCCCTGGGACCGGGGAGCTGTTTTTT,CASRGGAGGPGTGELFF
-,TRBJ2-3,TRBV27,TRBD1,TGTGCCAGCACCCCTTGGCAGGGGGCAACAGATACGCAGTATTTT,CASTPWQGATDTQYF
-,TRBJ1-5,TRBV19,-,TGTGCCAGTAGTATCCGGGGGGGAGGTCAGCCCCAGCATTTT,CASSIRGGGQPQHF
-,TRBJ1-1,TRBV2,-,TGTGCCAGCAGAGCGAGAGGGAACACTGAAGCTTTCTTT,CASRARGNTEAFF
-,TRBJ2-2,TRBV7-8,TRBD1,TGTGCCAGCAGCTTAAGTACAGGGGGCGCAAGCGGGGAGCTGTTTTTT,CASSLSTGGASGELFF
once,TRBJ2-3,TRBV28,TRBD2,TGTGCCAGCAGTTTTAGCGGGGGGACAGATACGCAGTATTTT,CASSFSGGTDTQYF
-,TRBJ2-5,TRBV12-5,-,TGTGCTAGTGGTTTGGCCAGGTCCGGGGCCCCGGAGACCCAGTACTTC,CASGLARSGAPETQYF
-,TRBJ2-7,TRBV5-5,-,TGTGCCAGCAGCTTGCGTCCCAGACAGTCCACCTTCTACGAGCAGTACTTC,CASSLRPRQSTFYEQYF
-,TRBJ2-7,TRBV2,-,TGTGCCAGCAGTGAAGAACGCGGCTTTAGGGAGCAGTACTTC,CASSEERGFREQYF
-,TRBJ2-1,TRBV13,TRBD2,TGTGCCAGCAGCTTACTGACTAGCGGATCGACTTACAATGAGCAGTTCTTC,CASSLLTSGSTYNEQFF
once,TRBJ1-1,TRBV28,-,TGTGCCAGCAGACGAAGGGCAGGGGTGAACACTGAAGCTTTCTTT,CASRRRAGVNTEAFF
-,TRBJ2-5,TRBV20-1,-,TGCAGTGCCCAGACAGAAGAGACCCAGTACTTC,CSAQTEETQYF
once,TRBJ1-1,TRBV7-3,-,TGTGCCAGCAGCTTATCACAGAACACTGAAGCTTTCTTT,CASSLSQNTEAFF
-,TRBJ1-2,TRBV9,-,TGTGCCAGCAGCGTAGCCGAAATTAGAAGTAACTATGGCTACACCTTC,CASSVAEIRSNYGYTF
-,TRBJ1-1,TRBV29-1,TRBD1,TGCAGCGTTGACCCTCGGACAGGGGGGATGAACACTGAAGCTTTCTTT,CSVDPRTGGMNTEAFF
-,TRBJ2-1,TRBV28,TRBD1,TGTGCCAGCACCCGACAGGGGGCATACAATGAGCAGTTCTTC,CASTRQGAYNEQFF
-,TRBJ2-6,TRBV12-2,-,TGTGCAAGTCGCAAAGGCCGCTTTAATAGCTCTGGGGCCAACGTCCTGACTTTC,CASRKGRFNSSGANVLTF
few,TRBJ1-2,TRBV18,-,TGTGCCAGCTCACCACCAGGGAGCTATGGCTACACCTTC,CASSPPGSYGYTF
-,TRBJ2-5,TRBV7-9,-,TGTGCCAGCAGCTTAGGACATGGGGAGACCCAGTACTTC,CASSLGHGETQYF
-,TRBJ1-3,TRBV13,-,TGTGCCAGCAGCTTTCTGGGGGCTGGAAACACCATATATTTT,CASSFLGAGNTIYF
-,TRBJ2-5,TRBV11-2,TRBD2,TGTGCCAGCAGCTTAGTTACTAGCGGCTGGGAGACCCAGTACTTC,CASSLVTSGWETQYF
-,TRBJ2-2,TRBV6-5,-,TGTGCCAGCAGTTACTCGGGGGTTTCTAACACCGGGGAGCTGTTTTTT,CASSYSGVSNTGELFF
few,TRBJ2-3,TRBV7-9,-,TGTGCCAGCCTACCCGATCAGGATACGCAGTATTTT,CASLPDQDTQYF
-,TRBJ1-4,TRBV28,-,TGTGCCAGCAGTTTATTAGTCGGGACATATGAAAAACTGTTTTTT,CASSLLVGTYEKLFF
-,TRBJ2-5,TRBV11-2,TRBD1,TGTGCCAGCAGCTTAGATTTCGACAGGGCGGCGGCCCAGTACTTC,CASSLDFDRAAAQYF
once,TRBJ1-3,TRBV5-3,-,TGTGCCAGAAGCTCTAAAGGCCGAAACACCATATATTTT,CARSSKGRNTIYF
-,TRBJ1-2,TRBV6-5,TRBD1,TGTGCCAGCAGTCCGGGACAGACTTACTATGGCTACACCTTC,CASSPGQTYYGYTF
-,TRBJ1-2,TRBV28,-,TGTGCCAGCAGTTACAGCTATGGCTACACCTTC,CASSYSYGYTF
-,TRBJ2-1,TRBV18,-,TGTGCCAGCTCACCGGACAATGAGCAGTTCTTC,CASSPDNEQFF
-,TRBJ2-1,TRBV30,TRBD1,TGTGCCTGGAGTCGGGACAGGGCGGATGAGCAGTTCTTC,CAWSRDRADEQFF
-,TRBJ2-1,TRBV28,TRBD2,TGTGCCAGCAGTCGTCCCGGGACTAGAGGAGGATTGTTCTTC,CASSRPGTRGGLFF
-,TRBJ2-7,TRBV19,-,TGTGCCAGTAGTATGGGGGGCGGAAACTACGAGCAGTACTTC,CASSMGGGNYEQYF
-,TRBJ2-5,TRBV6-1,TRBD2,TGTGCCAGCAGTGAAGCGCTTCTAGGGACTAGCGGGGTGGCCCAGTACTTC,CASSEALLGTSGVAQYF
-,TRBJ1-1,TRBV5-4,-,TGTGCCAGCAGCGCCTGGGGGTCCCCCGGGGGGAACACTGAAGCTTTCTTT,CASSAWGSPGGNTEAFF
-,TRBJ2-7,TRBV7-2,-,TGTGCCAGCAGCCCCGGACTACTACCCTACGAGCAGTACTTC,CASSPGLLPYEQYF
-,TRBJ1-5,TRBV6-5,TRBD1,TGTGCCAGCGGACAGGGTGATCAGCCCCAGCATTTT,CASGQGDQPQHF
-,TRBJ2-3,TRBV2,TRBD1,TGTGCCAGCAGTGTGAGGACAGGGGGCGCAACAGATACGCAGTATTTT,CASSVRTGGATDTQYF
once,TRBJ2-7,TRBV6-6,-,TGTGCCAGCAGTTACTCGAACTCCTACGAGCAGTACTTC,CASSYSNSYEQYF
-,TRBJ1-5,TRBV28,-,TGTGCCAGCACTGAGCAGAGGGGGAAGGTAGATCAGCCCCAGCATTTT,CASTEQRGKVDQPQHF
-,TRBJ1-1,TRBV5-6,-,TGTGCCAGCAGCTGGGCCACAATGAACACTGAAGCTTTCTTT,CASSWATMNTEAFF
-,TRBJ1-2,TRBV6-6,-,TGTGCCAGCAGTTCTACCACGGGGGGGATCTATGGCTACACCTTC,CASSSTTGGIYGYTF
-,TRBJ1-1,TRBV7-8,-,TGTGCCAGCAGTTCTCAGGGGCTGGACACTGAAGCTTTCTTT,CASSSQGLDTEAFF
-,TRBJ2-5,TRBV11-2,TRBD2,TGTGCCAGCAGCCCCCGGGGGGGTGAGCAAGAGACCCAGTACTTC,CASSPRGGEQETQYF
few,TRBJ2-2,TRBV7-2,TRBD2,TGTGCCAGCAGCCCTCAAATTATAGCGGGAGCCGGGGAGCTGTTTTTT,CASSPQIIAGAGELFF
-,TRBJ1-5,TRBV6-1,-,TGTGCCAGCACCCCACAGGGTTACGGCAATCAGCCCCAGCATTTT,CASTPQGYGNQPQHF
-,TRBJ2-4,TRBV2,-,TGTGCCAGCACCCAAGTCAGGGTAGCCAAAAACATTCAGTACTTC,CASTQVRVAKNIQYF
few,TRBJ1-5,TRBV18,-,TGTGCCAGCTCACCCACACGGTCTAGCAATCAGCCCCAGCATTTT,CASSPTRSSNQPQHF
-,TRBJ2-5,TRBV5-8,-,TGTGCCAGCAGCTTCTCAGGGGCCGTGGAGACCCAGTACTTC,CASSFSGAVETQYF